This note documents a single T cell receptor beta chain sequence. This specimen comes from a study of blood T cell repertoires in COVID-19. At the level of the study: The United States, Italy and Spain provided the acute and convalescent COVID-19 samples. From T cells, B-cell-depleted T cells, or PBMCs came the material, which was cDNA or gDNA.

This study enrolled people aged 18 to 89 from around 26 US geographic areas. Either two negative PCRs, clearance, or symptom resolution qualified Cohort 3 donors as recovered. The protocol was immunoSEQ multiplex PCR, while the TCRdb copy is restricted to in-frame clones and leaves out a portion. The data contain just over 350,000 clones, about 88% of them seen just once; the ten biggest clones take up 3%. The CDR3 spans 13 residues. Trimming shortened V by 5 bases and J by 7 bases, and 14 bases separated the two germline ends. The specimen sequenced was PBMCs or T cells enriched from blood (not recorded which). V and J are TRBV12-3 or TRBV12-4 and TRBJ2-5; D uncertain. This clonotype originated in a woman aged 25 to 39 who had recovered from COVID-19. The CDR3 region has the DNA TGTGCCAGCAGTACCCGCGGCCTGGCGACCCAGTACTTC. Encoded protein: CASSTRGLATQYF.